This is a list of T cell receptor beta chains from one sample in a study of technical replicates of blood from several donors. TCRdb's table, derived via immunoSEQ multiplex PCR, lists solely in-frame clones and lacks some. The sample carries 76,000 or so clones, 86% recorded once. The sample taken for sequencing was PBMCs. These receptors all come from a human donor in good health. Some clones in this sample may be carry-over from other donors' samples. Each CDR3 is given with its conserved first and last residue. The D gene is left open where the match is weak. Clone sizes are given selectively: once, few, many, or a class where the clone is expanded.

clone_size	d_call	v_call	j_call	cdr3_nt	cdr3_aa
.	.	TRBV6-1	TRBJ2-2	TGTGCCAGCAGTGAGCAACTAACGCTCACCGGGGAGCTGTTTTTT	CASSEQLTLTGELFF
.	.	TRBV6-4	TRBJ1-5	TGTGCCAGCAGTGACTCCGGGAATCAGCCCCAGCATTTT	CASSDSGNQPQHF
.	.	TRBV7-2	TRBJ1-3	TGTGCCAGCAGCTTCAAGAGCTCTGGAAACACCATATATTTT	CASSFKSSGNTIYF
.	.	TRBV29-1	TRBJ1-2	TGCAGCGTTGACCAACTCGTCGGGGAATGGGCCACCTTC	CSVDQLVGEWATF
.	TRBD2	TRBV15	TRBJ2-1	TGTGCCACCAGCAGAGGCGGGAGGAGGTCCTACAATGAGCAGTTCTTC	CATSRGGRRSYNEQFF
.	TRBD1	TRBV27	TRBJ2-5	TGTGCCAGCAGTTCAAGGACAGGGGGAGAGACCCAGTACTTC	CASSSRTGGETQYF
.	TRBD1	TRBV7-3	TRBJ1-2	TGTGCCAGCAGCGCGACAGGGACTAACTATGGCTACACCTTC	CASSATGTNYGYTF
.	TRBD2	TRBV5-6	TRBJ2-1	TGTGCCAGCAGCGGAACGACTAGCGGGAGAGTCTATGAGCAGTTCTTC	CASSGTTSGRVYEQFF
few	.	TRBV30	TRBJ1-1	TGTGCCTGGAGTGTAGCTGGTGAAGCTTTCTTT	CAWSVAGEAFF
.	TRBD1	TRBV7-9	TRBJ2-1	TGTGCCAGCACCCTGGACAGGGGCAACAATGAGCAGTTCTTC	CASTLDRGNNEQFF
.	.	TRBV29-1	TRBJ2-7	TGCAGCGTTCCTCTAGACGGCCCGGAGAGGAGTGAGCAGTACTTC	CSVPLDGPERSEQYF
.	TRBD1	TRBV18	TRBJ1-6	TGTGCCAGCTCAATGGACAGGTCGAATTCACCCCTCCACTTT	CASSMDRSNSPLHF
.	.	TRBV9	TRBJ1-1	TGTGCCAGCAGCGCCTGGGACAAACAACCTGAAGCTTTCTTT	CASSAWDKQPEAFF
.	.	TRBV2	TRBJ2-4	TGTGCCAGCAGTGTACAGGAACCCTCGGGAAACATTCAGTACTTC	CASSVQEPSGNIQYF
.	TRBD1	TRBV4-3	TRBJ2-2	TGCGCCAGCAGCCAAGATCTGGCCGGGACAGGGTTTACCGGGGAGCTGTTTTTT	CASSQDLAGTGFTGELFF
.	TRBD2	TRBV5-4	TRBJ2-5	TGTGCCAGCAGCTTGCAGGGTAGCGGGGAGACCCAGTACTTC	CASSLQGSGETQYF
.	.	TRBV6-1	TRBJ1-1	TGTGCCAGCAGGGACAGAATCTCATGGGAAGCTTTCTTT	CASRDRISWEAFF
once	.	TRBV19	TRBJ2-1	TGTGCCAGTAGTGCAATAACAAGGAGCTCCTACAATGAGCAGTTCTTC	CASSAITRSSYNEQFF
.	.	TRBV21-1	TRBJ1-4	TGTGCCAGCAGCATCGACAGGGACCCTTATCCAACTAAAGAAAAACTGTTTTTT	CASSIDRDPYPTKEKLFF
.	TRBD2	TRBV7-6	TRBJ2-1	TGTGCCAGCAGCTTATGGGAGGGCGATGAGCAGTTCTTC	CASSLWEGDEQFF
once	.	TRBV18	TRBJ1-4	TGTGCCAGCTCGCCCCGGACAATTGGGGAAAAACTGTTTTTT	CASSPRTIGEKLFF
.	.	TRBV7-3	TRBJ2-2	TGTGCCAGCAGCTTAACGGCCACCCACACCGGGGAGCTGTTTTTT	CASSLTATHTGELFF
.	.	TRBV18	TRBJ1-1	TGTGCCAGCTCAGCAGACTTGAACACTGAAGCTTTCTTT	CASSADLNTEAFF
.	TRBD1	TRBV4-2	TRBJ2-7	TGTGCCAGCAGCCAACAGGGGGCCTACGAGCAGTACTTC	CASSQQGAYEQYF
.	.	TRBV18	TRBJ2-2	TGTGCCAGCTCACCAGACAGGAACACCGGGGAGCTGTTTTTT	CASSPDRNTGELFF
.	.	TRBV2	TRBJ1-5	TGTGCCAGCAAAGGGGGGGGGCCCGGGGGCCAGCCCCAGCATTTT	CASKGGGPGGQPQHF
.	.	TRBV2	TRBJ2-7	TGTGCCACCTCTACCCGGGTTTCCTACGAGCAGTACTTC	CATSTRVSYEQYF
.	TRBD1	TRBV7-2	TRBJ1-2	TGTGCCAGCAGCTTAGGAGGGGACAGGGCTTTTTGGGGCTACACCTTC	CASSLGGDRAFWGYTF
.	.	TRBV4-1	TRBJ2-7	TGCGCCAGCAGTGGACAGTCAAGCTCCTACGAGCAGTACTTC	CASSGQSSSYEQYF